A single T cell receptor (beta chain) is shown here with its context. Antigen unknown. The source of the sample is a study of cytomegalovirus exposure and HLA in healthy donors. Study at large: The study placed around 80% of its approximately 380 genotyped donors in the Caucasian-associated ancestry cluster. Study-wide results and caveats: Later work found that TCR association rates differed between HLA loci; DRB1 had the most and HLA-C the fewest. Later analysis suggested links between common viral pathogens and several top significant clusters.

Germline assignment: CDR1 MGHDK and CDR2 SYGVNS. The CDR3 contains 17 residues. Deletions cut 2 bases from V and 4 bases from J, with 20 bases between. In the PCR, 60 Vbeta and 13 Jbeta primers were used. The repertoire was sequenced with immunoSEQ multiplex PCR; TCRdb's copy has only in-frame clones and lacks some. The listing records 200,000 to 250,000 clones. The source is a girl between 2 and 10 years old in good health and CMV-seropositive. Sequencing was performed on PBMCs. This chain links TRBV25-1 with TRBJ1-2, with D possibly TRBD1 on 6 matching bases. The CDR3 sequence: CASSEGKLGANRYGYTF. The CDR3 region has the DNA TGTGCCAGCAGTGAAGGCAAGCTGGGGGCAAATCGCTATGGCTACACCTTC.